This passage covers 31 T cell receptor beta chains from one sample sequenced in a study of beta chain features in type 1 diabetes. Study-wide findings and caveats: Significant though moderate, a shortening of TCRB CDR3s appeared in all four CD4+ subsets of Type 1 diabetes patients.

Sequenced material consisted of expressed TCRB transcripts (all of the isolated RNA was reverse transcribed). The data were produced by immunoSEQ multiplex PCR, yet TCRdb's version contains in-frame clones alone and is incomplete. The profile shows more than 300,000 clones, 9.3% of them singletons. No antigen has been assigned to these receptors. Source material: central memory CD4+ T cells from blood. The receptors here all came from a man in his thirties or forties with type 1 diabetes.

V usage is TRBV11-2 and J usage is TRBJ2-3, with a weak D call TRBD2 (6 bases). Trimming left V 7 bases short and J 5 bases short, with 22 bases between. The CDR3 sequence is 16 residues long. CDR1 is SGHAT, CDR2 FQNNGV, per germline. CDR3 coding DNA: TGTGCCAGCAATACACCCCGCCGGGGGAAAAAAGATACGCAGTATTTT. Translating gives CASNTPRRGKKDTQYF.

This clone was counted at least ten times. V is TRBV10-1 and J is TRBJ2-2; perhaps TRBD2 as D (7 bases). Trimming removed 11 bases from V and 7 bases from J, with 14 bases in between. The CDR3 extends over 12 amino acids. Germline V gene data show CDR1 as WNHNN and CDR2 as SYGVQD (reference sequence). CDR3 DNA: TGCGCCCCTGGGGGGGCCGGCGGGGAGCTGTTTTTT. It encodes CAPGGAGGELFF.

In this sample, this clone turned up a few times. V is TRBV30 and J is TRBJ1-1; D is uncertain. The CDR3 consists of 13 residues. CDR1 GTSNPN and CDR2 SVGIG come from the germline V gene (reference sequence). V lost 0 bases and J 4 bases, leaving 9 bases between the germline ends. The CDR3 loop is CAWSVPGSTEAFF. The CDR3 nucleotides are TGTGCCTGGAGTGTTCCGGGGAGCACTGAAGCTTTCTTT.

This chain connects TRBV28 to TRBJ1-2; D possibly corresponds to TRBD1 (5 bases). The CDR3 loop spans 14 amino acids. V was cut by 2 bases and J by 6 bases, with 13 bases left in between. From germline, CDR1 is MDHEN and CDR2 SYDVKM. This chain's CDR3 is CASSLEGYMNGYTF. The DNA of the CDR3 is TGTGCCAGCAGTTTAGAGGGGTACATGAATGGCTACACCTTC.

The chain couples TRBV28 to TRBJ1-6; the match to TRBD1 covers 9 bases. Per the germline V gene, CDR1 is MDHEN and CDR2 is SYDVKM. The CDR3 sequence is 16 residues long. V shed 5 bases, J shed 3 bases, and the junction held 5 bases outside the gene matches. This chain's CDR3 is CASSPQGAGYNSPLHF. DNA of the CDR3: TGTGCCAGCAGTCCACAGGGGGCAGGCTATAATTCACCCCTCCACTTT.

The genes are TRBV13 and TRBJ2-5; D is undetermined. CDR1 and CDR2 (germline): PRHDT, FYEKMQ (reference sequence). V lost 6 bases, J lost 4 bases, and 12 bases lay in between. The CDR3 runs to 13 residues. CDR3 region: CASSKSNRETQYF. The CDR3 DNA sequence: TGTGCCAGCAGTAAGTCCAACCGAGAGACCCAGTACTTC.

This clone was seen more than once but under ten times. V gene TRBV27 combines with J gene TRBJ2-7; 11 nucleotides align to TRBD1. The germline V gene encodes CDR1 MNHEY and CDR2 SMNVEV (reference sequence). Losses at the gene ends were 4 bases for V and 4 bases for J; bases not matched to a gene: 6. This CDR3 is built from 15 residues. CDR3 residues: CASSWDRGAWYEQYF. The CDR3 nucleotides read TGTGCCAGCAGTTGGGACAGGGGGGCCTGGTACGAGCAGTACTTC.

J is TRBJ1-5 and V is TRBV7-2, with D hard to call. Germline assignment: CDR1 SGHTA and CDR2 FQGNSA. The CDR3 has 12 residues. V was pared by 6 bases and J by 4 bases, with 7 bases between. CDR3 protein: CASRGPNQPQHF. CDR3 sequence (DNA): TGTGCCAGCAGGGGCCCTAATCAGCCCCAGCATTTT. Complete variable domain (other parts from reference TRBV7-2 and TRBJ1-5): GAGVSQSPSNKVTEKGKDVELRCDPISGHTALYWYRQSLGQGLEFLIYFQGNSAPDKSGLPSDRFSAERTGGSVSTLTIQRTQQEDSAVYLCASRGPNQPQHFGDGTRLSIL.

This clone showed up just a few times. The chain links TRBV28 to TRBJ1-2; D perhaps matches TRBD1 (6 bases). Looked up from germline, CDR1 is MDHEN and CDR2 is SYDVKM. This CDR3 has 14 residues. Trimming removed 6 bases at V and 6 bases at J, with 17 bases between. The CDR3 bases are TGTGCCAGCAGCCCGGGGGGACACAGGAATGGCTACACCTTC. It translates to CASSPGGHRNGYTF.

The CDR3 region is CASSPESLLGTAYGYTF. The CDR3 coding sequence is TGTGCCAGCAGCCCCGAGTCTCTCCTCGGGACAGCCTATGGCTACACCTTC. This chain connects TRBV7-2 to TRBJ1-2; 7 bases match TRBD1. The CDR3 contains 17 residues. In germline, CDR1 is SGHTA, CDR2 FQGNSA. J was trimmed by 4 bases and V by 5 bases; bases with no gene match: 16.

This chain joins TRBV19 and TRBJ2-1, with D possibly TRBD1 on 5 matching bases. The CDR3 is made up of 14 amino acids. V was trimmed by 3 bases and J by 9 bases, leaving 15 bases between them. Germline V gene lookup returns CDR1 LNHDA and CDR2 SQIVND (reference sequence). Written as DNA, the CDR3 is TGTGCCAGTAGTATCGGCCAGGGCGGCCCTGAGCAGTTCTTC. Its protein is CASSIGQGGPEQFF.

This chain connects TRBV10-3 to TRBJ2-3; D is ambiguous. CDR1 is ENHRY, CDR2 SYGVKD, per germline. The V and J ends lost 2 bases and 5 bases respectively, with 8 bases between them. The CDR3 runs to 13 residues. DNA for the CDR3: TGTGCCATCAGTGAGGGTCGGCTAGATACGCAGTATTTT. Translation: CAISEGRLDTQYF.

The chain couples TRBV27 to TRBJ2-7; 10 bases are a match to TRBD1. V trimming: 6 bases; J trimming: 4 bases; junction bases outside the gene matches: 6. Germline V gene lookup returns CDR1 MNHEY and CDR2 SMNVEV (reference sequence). The CDR3 runs 14 residues. CDR3 protein: CASRGRDRGYEQYF. Here the CDR3 DNA reads TGTGCCAGCAGGGGTCGGGACAGGGGATACGAGCAGTACTTC.

The chain is built from TRBV7-2 and TRBJ2-2; 9 nucleotides agree with TRBD1. CDR1 and CDR2 (germline): SGHTA, FQGNSA. This CDR3 comprises 16 residues. V was clipped by 6 bases and J by 4 bases; unmatched bases: 9. The DNA of the CDR3 is TGTGCCAGCAGTCCCACAGGGGGCGCGGGCACCGGGGAGCTGTTTTTT. Its translation is CASSPTGGAGTGELFF.

This clone was detected a few times. The chain has TRBV18 and TRBJ1-3, with D possibly being TRBD1 (6 bases). V was clipped by 3 bases and J by 0 bases, with 9 bases between them. This CDR3 has 15 amino acids. Germline V gene data show CDR1 as KGHSH and CDR2 as LQKENI. CDR3 residues: CASSPLTGSGNTIYF. In DNA, the CDR3 is TGTGCCAGCTCACCTCTGACAGGCTCTGGAAACACCATATATTTT.

Details on this clone: This may be a read error, as it is one base from a much larger clone. Other DNA sequences in this sample translate to the same CDR3. CDR3 region: CASSSGTGGSYEQYF. The DNA for the CDR3 is TGTGCCAGCAGTTCCGGGACAGGGGGCTCCTACGAGCAGTACTTC. The chain links TRBV13 to TRBJ2-7; 11 bases are a match to TRBD1. The CDR3 spans 15 residues. V dropped 6 bases and J dropped 0; count of bases not matched to a gene: 4. Germline CDR1 is PRHDT and CDR2 is FYEKMQ (reference sequence).

The V gene is TRBV5-1, the J gene TRBJ2-7; D may match TRBD1 or TRBD2 (5 bases each). This CDR3 contains 15 residues. The germline V gene has CDR1 SGHRS and CDR2 YFSETQ. V shed 0 bases and J shed 2 bases, with 12 bases lying between them. The CDR3 sequence is CASSLEPGPAYEQYF. The CDR3 DNA reads TGCGCCAGCAGCTTGGAACCGGGGCCCGCCTACGAGCAGTACTTC.

The chain combines TRBV7-2 with TRBJ2-1; D gene ambiguous. CDR3 length: 14 residues. V was cut by 5 bases and J by 11 bases, with 19 bases left in between. Looked up from germline, CDR1 is SGHTA and CDR2 is FQGNSA. The CDR3 spells CASSLSEGQSKQFF. CDR3 bases: TGTGCCAGCAGCCTGTCCGAAGGGCAGTCCAAGCAGTTCTTC.

In this sample, this clone turned up many times. This chain joins TRBV10-3 and TRBJ1-1; no clear D gene. V was shortened by 10 bases and J by 4 bases, with 10 bases between the two germline ends. The CDR3 consists of 11 residues. Per the germline V gene, CDR1 is ENHRY and CDR2 is SYGVKD. CDR3 in DNA: TGTGCCACCCGGATGGGCACTGAAGCTTTCTTT. Translated: CATRMGTEAFF.

The chain couples TRBV29-1 to TRBJ1-1; 8 bases are a match to TRBD1. The length of the CDR3 is 11 residues. V shed 7 bases, J shed 4 bases, and the junction held 2 bases outside the gene matches. Germline V gives CDR1 SQVTM, CDR2 ANQGSEA. This chain's CDR3 is CSAGTGTEAFF. In DNA form, the CDR3 reads TGCAGCGCCGGGACAGGCACTGAAGCTTTCTTT.

The CDR3 region is CASSLAGMRGSSYEQYF. As DNA, the CDR3 is TGCGCCAGCAGCTTGGCCGGGATGAGGGGAAGCTCCTACGAGCAGTACTTC. The chain recombines TRBV5-1 with TRBJ2-7; either TRBD1 or TRBD2 may fit D (5 bases each). The CDR3 has 17 amino acids. Per the germline V gene, CDR1 is SGHRS and CDR2 is YFSETQ. V was trimmed by 0 bases and J by 0 bases, leaving 16 bases between them.

The gene calls are TRBV11-2 and TRBJ1-2, with TRBD1 matching 7 bases. Germline V gene data show CDR1 as SGHAT and CDR2 as FQNNGV. Trimming took 1 base from V and 6 from J; bases not matched to a gene: 2. The CDR3 has 13 amino acids. CDR3 loop: CASSLGQGDGYTF. As DNA, the CDR3 is TGTGCCAGCAGCTTAGGGCAGGGGGATGGCTACACCTTC.

The chain combines TRBV5-1 with TRBJ2-3; D may correspond to TRBD1 or TRBD2 (5 bases each). CDR3 length: 15 residues. Germline V gives CDR1 SGHRS, CDR2 YFSETQ. V was cut by 0 bases and J by 2 bases, with 10 bases left in between. CDR3 DNA: TGCGCCAGCAGCTTGGGGGGGACCCCCACAGATACGCAGTATTTT. This sequence encodes CASSLGGTPTDTQYF.

V usage is TRBV30 and J usage is TRBJ1-1, with TRBD1 identical over 8 bases. CDR1 and CDR2 (germline): GTSNPN, SVGIG (reference sequence). After removal of 7 bases from V and 10 bases from J, the junction contained 11 bases not matched to a gene. There are 12 residues in the CDR3. DNA for the CDR3: TGTGCCTTCCGGACAGGGCGGGTTTCAGCTTTCTTT. This encodes CAFRTGRVSAFF.

V usage is TRBV7-6 and J usage is TRBJ1-4; no clear D. V was clipped by 8 bases and J by 3 bases, with 10 bases between them. The CDR3 totals 13 residues. In germline, CDR1 is SGHVS, CDR2 FNYEAQ. In DNA form, the CDR3 reads TGTGCCAGCGGTCCGAGGGCTAATGAAAAACTGTTTTTT. Translating it yields CASGPRANEKLFF.

This clone came up a few times. Sequence at one end of the junction differs from germline and may be a read error. This chain joins TRBV7-9 and TRBJ2-3, with D perhaps TRBD2 (5 bases). Germline assignment: CDR1 SEHNR and CDR2 FQNEAQ (reference sequence). The CDR3 extends over 13 amino acids. The DNA for the CDR3 is TGTGCCAGCAGCTCTCCTAGCCTCGGTACGCGGTATTTT. This gives the protein CASSSPSLGTRYF.

As regards this clone: This may come from a read error, since a much larger clone is one base off. The chain has TRBV7-9 and TRBJ2-1, with a tentative D call TRBD2 (6 bases). V shed 5 bases and J shed 7 bases, with 15 bases lying between them. From germline, CDR1 is SEHNR and CDR2 FQNEAQ (reference sequence). The CDR3 spans 14 residues. Here the CDR3 reads CASSPQTGDNEQFF. The CDR3 nucleotides read TGTGCCAGCAGCCCACAGACGGGGGATAATGAGCAGTTCTTC.

V gene TRBV12-2 combines with J gene TRBJ2-5. TRBV12-2 is assigned pseudogene status. This CDR3 has 13 amino acids. The CDR3 DNA reads TGTGCAAGTCGCTTACAAGAGGGGGAGACCCAGTACTTC. This translates into CASRLQEGETQYF.

In its sample, this clone was seen a few times. The chain employs TRBV5-1 and TRBJ1-2; 7 bases agree with TRBD1. The CDR3 is 15 amino acids. The J segment lost 3 bases and the V segment lost 0 bases, leaving 5 bases of the junction unmatched. From germline, CDR1 is SGHRS and CDR2 YFSETQ. The CDR3 coding sequence is TGCGCCAGCAGCTTGGCCGGACAGGATCACTATGGCTACACCTTC. It specifies CASSLAGQDHYGYTF.

This clone was seen many times. The rearrangement joins TRBV7-8 to TRBJ2-2; 8 bases match TRBD2. Germline lookup yields CDR1 SGHVS and CDR2 FQNEAQ. With V trimmed by 1 base and J by 4 bases, 8 bases remained unmatched. The CDR3 totals 17 residues. Written as DNA, the CDR3 is TGTGCCAGCAGCTTAGGCCGGGGGGGGCACGCCACCGGGGAGCTGTTTTTT. Amino acid sequence: CASSLGRGGHATGELFF.

The chain links TRBV7-6 to TRBJ2-3; the match to TRBD2 covers 15 bases. The ends lost 4 bases at V and 5 bases at J; junction bases unmatched: 7. Germline loops: CDR1 SGHVS, CDR2 FNYEAQ. There are 17 residues in the CDR3. The CDR3 sequence is CASSSFGLAGGQDTQYF. CDR3 coding DNA: TGTGCCAGCAGCTCCTTCGGACTAGCGGGGGGGCAAGATACGCAGTATTTT.